The 24 T cell receptor beta chains in this list originate from one sample, sequenced in a study of response to subunit inactivated influenza vaccine. One entry per CDR3 protein results from TCRdb running MiXCR on the RT-PCR reads. The table has hundreds of thousands of distinct CDR3 sequences, 10% to 15% seen once. The sample here was PBMCs from blood, taken on the day of vaccination. All receptors come from a man aged 50 to 60 who received an inactivated influenza vaccine.

The rearrangement joins TRBV4-3 to TRBJ1-2; D uncertain. The length of the CDR3 is 15 residues. Germline CDR1 reads LGHNA; CDR2 reads YSLEER. Trimming took off 0 bases at V and 0 bases at J, with 8 bases between the two ends. In nucleotides, the CDR3 is TGCGCCAGCAGCCAAGATTTAGCAGCTAACTATGGCTACACCTTC. It specifies CASSQDLAANYGYTF.

This clonotype occurred a few times. The J gene is TRBJ2-1, the V gene TRBV12-3 or TRBV12-4; D possibly corresponds to TRBD2 (7 bases). Between the trimmed V and J ends, which lost 8 bases and 4 bases, there was a span of 18 bases. The CDR3 contains 15 residues. The CDR3 nucleotides are TGTGCCAGCGGAGGGGGGGTGGACTCATACAATGAGCAGTTCTTC. Protein: CASGGGVDSYNEQFF.

V usage is TRBV9 and J usage is TRBJ1-3; D perhaps matches TRBD1 (6 bases). The germline V gene encodes CDR1 SGDLS and CDR2 YYNGEE. V shed 3 bases and J shed 4 bases, with 14 bases lying between them. The CDR3 spans 15 residues. The CDR3 nucleotides read TGTGCCAGCAGCGCCTCACAGGGAATCGGAAACACCATATATTTT. Amino acid sequence: CASSASQGIGNTIYF.

Only a few counts were recorded for this clonotype. The chain uses TRBV12-3 or TRBV12-4 and TRBJ2-4; D ambiguous. The germline V and J ends were trimmed by 3 bases and 6 bases, with 9 bases remaining between them. This CDR3 contains 13 residues. The CDR3, as DNA: TGTGCCAGCAGTTTGCGAAGGACAAACATTCAGTACTTC. Protein: CASSLRRTNIQYF.

Regarding this clonotype: The junction and the germline gene differ at one end; a read error may be behind it. V and J are TRBV7-9 and TRBJ1-4; D remains unclear. Germline lookup yields CDR1 SEHNR and CDR2 FQNEAQ (reference sequence). CDR3 size: 14 residues. This chain's CDR3 is CASSLAPTKEKLFF. The CDR3 DNA follows: TGTGCCAGCAGCTTAGCTCCAACTAAAGAAAAACTGTTTTTT.

CDR3 DNA sequence: TGTGCCAGCAGCTTATCAGAAGGCTGGGCGGCGGATTCGGAGACCCAGTACTTC. This sequence encodes CASSLSEGWAADSETQYF. This sequence joins TRBV11-1 and TRBJ2-5; no reliable D call. Germline CDR1 and CDR2: SGHAT and FQDESV (reference sequence). The CDR3 length is 18 residues. Trimming took off 2 bases at V and 5 bases at J, with 24 bases between the two ends.

In this sample, this clonotype turned up a few times. This chain connects TRBV5-1 to TRBJ2-5, with D tentatively TRBD1 (5 bases). CDR1 and CDR2 from the germline V gene are SGHRS and YFSETQ. V lost 4 bases and J 5 bases, leaving 12 bases between the germline ends. This CDR3 is 13 amino acids long. As DNA, the CDR3 is TGCGCCAGCAGCCAGGGCCCGAGGGAGACCCAGTACTTC. It codes for CASSQGPRETQYF.

This chain connects TRBV15 to TRBJ2-7; D possibly corresponds to TRBD1 (6 bases). Germline assignment: CDR1 LNHNV and CDR2 YYDKDF (reference sequence). The CDR3 runs 12 residues. The V gene lost 4 bases and the J gene lost 7 bases, with 11 bases spanning the gap. The CDR3 loop reads CATSTLQGEQYF. In DNA, the CDR3 is TGTGCCACCAGCACCCTACAGGGTGAGCAGTACTTC. The entire variable domain, with the rest obtained from reference TRBV15 and TRBJ2-7, is as follows: DAMVIQNPRYQVTQFGKPVTLSCSQTLNHNVMYWYQQKSSQAPKLLFHYYDKDFNNEADTPDNFQSRRPNTSFCFLDIRSPGLGDTAMYLCATSTLQGEQYFGPGTRLTVT.

The chain has TRBV7-8 and TRBJ2-1; 11 bases line up with TRBD2. CDR1 SGHVS and CDR2 FQNEAQ come from the germline V gene. CDR3 size: 15 residues. Losses at the gene ends were 5 bases for V and 7 bases for J; bases not matched to a gene: 7. The CDR3 reads CASSALAGGPNEQFF. The CDR3, as DNA: TGTGCCAGCAGCGCGTTAGCGGGAGGGCCGAATGAGCAGTTCTTC.

The V and J genes are TRBV20-1 and TRBJ1-1, with 9 bases identical to TRBD1. J gave up 6 bases and V 6 bases, and 8 bases lay outside the gene matches. This CDR3 comprises 13 residues. Germline CDR1 is DFQATT and CDR2 is SNEGSKA (reference sequence). The CDR3 DNA reads as TGCAGTGCCCCCCGACAGGGGGGGGCTGAAGCTTTCTTT. Protein: CSAPRQGGAEAFF.

This clonotype was counted a few times. V is TRBV6-1 and J is TRBJ1-2, with D maybe TRBD1 (6 bases). The germline CDR1 and CDR2 sequences are MNHNS and SASEGT. Trimming cost V 6 bases and J 4 bases, with 12 bases left between them. The CDR3 has 13 amino acids. CDR3 in amino acids: CASRTTGSYGYTF. The CDR3 region has the DNA TGTGCCAGCAGGACGACAGGATCCTATGGCTACACCTTC.

The sample holds a few counts of this clonotype. The chain combines TRBV2 with TRBJ2-1; D is possibly TRBD1 (5 bases). Trimming shortened V by 6 bases and J by 5 bases, and 20 bases separated the two germline ends. This CDR3 has 16 amino acids. Germline V CDR1 and CDR2: SNHLY, FYNNEI. CDR3 coding DNA: TGTGCCAGCAGAGGAGACAGCCTGGGCTATCACAATGAGCAGTTCTTC. It yields the protein CASRGDSLGYHNEQFF.

The chain couples TRBV6-2 or TRBV6-3 to TRBJ2-1, with 10 bases identical to TRBD2. CDR1 and CDR2 from the germline V gene are MNHEY and SVGEGT. J gave up 3 bases and V 0 bases, and 8 bases lay outside the gene matches. CDR3 size: 18 residues. The CDR3 sequence: CASSYSLAGEPGYNEQFF. CDR3 in DNA: TGTGCCAGCAGTTACTCGCTAGCGGGAGAACCAGGCTACAATGAGCAGTTCTTC.

This clonotype was found many times. The V gene is TRBV28, the J gene TRBJ2-7; D remains ambiguous. V was cut by 5 bases and J by 3 bases, with 11 bases left in between. The germline CDR1 and CDR2 sequences are MDHEN and SYDVKM. This CDR3 has 13 amino acids. The chain's CDR3 is CASSPPQDYEQYF. The CDR3 DNA is TGTGCCAGCAGTCCTCCTCAGGACTACGAGCAGTACTTC.

This clonotype was seen only a few times. The chain employs TRBV4-2 and TRBJ2-1; TRBD1 is a possible D gene (5 bases). With 1 base removed from V and 6 bases from J, the gap between germline ends came to 16 bases. There are 16 residues in the CDR3. In germline, CDR1 is LGHNA, CDR2 YNFKEQ. The DNA of the CDR3 is TGTGCCAGCAGCCAAGGACCGAAGGGGTCGGGCAATGAGCAGTTCTTC. This gives the protein CASSQGPKGSGNEQFF.

This sequence joins TRBV7-9 and TRBJ1-6; tentatively, D is TRBD1 (5 bases). This CDR3 is 14 amino acids long. Germline-derived CDR1 and CDR2 are SEHNR and FQNEAQ (reference sequence). V gave up 3 bases and J gave up 8 bases, with 11 bases separating them. The CDR3 protein is CASSLGGIDSPLHF. As DNA, the CDR3 is TGTGCCAGCAGCTTGGGGGGGATTGATTCACCCCTCCACTTT. The variable domain in full, completed from reference TRBV7-9 and TRBJ1-6, reads DTGVSQNPRHKITKRGQNVTFRCDPISEHNRLYWYRQTLGQGPEFLTYFQNEAQLEKSRLLSDRFSAERPKGSFSTLEIQRTEQGDSAMYLCASSLGGIDSPLHFGNGTRLTVT.

This clonotype occurred many times. V gene TRBV12-3 or TRBV12-4 combines with J gene TRBJ2-3; TRBD1 is a possible D gene (5 bases). The ends were cut back, 8 bases at V and 2 bases at J, with 11 bases in the middle. This CDR3 is built from 13 residues. The CDR3 is CASYRGPTDTQYF. DNA for the CDR3: TGTGCCAGCTATAGGGGCCCCACAGATACGCAGTATTTT.

This clonotype was found many times. The chain has TRBV7-2 and TRBJ2-1; D gene uncertain. In germline, CDR1 is SGHTA, CDR2 FQGNSA. Trimming cost V 1 base and J 4 bases, with 11 bases left between them. The CDR3 has 15 residues. CDR3 amino acids: CASSLGETLYNEQFF. CDR3 sequence (DNA): TGTGCCAGCAGCTTAGGCGAGACCCTTTACAATGAGCAGTTCTTC.

A few counts support this clonotype. The V and J genes are TRBV7-2 and TRBJ1-2, with 9 positions matching TRBD1. The CDR3 covers 13 residues. Germline CDR1 and CDR2: SGHTA and FQGNSA. Unmatched junction bases numbered 3, after V lost 4 bases and J lost 6 bases. CDR3 sequence: CASSSRDRDGYTF. The CDR3 DNA reads TGTGCCAGCAGCTCCCGGGACAGGGATGGCTACACCTTC. Supplemented by reference TRBV7-2 and TRBJ1-2, the full variable domain reads GAGVSQSPSNKVTEKGKDVELRCDPISGHTALYWYRQSLGQGLEFLIYFQGNSAPDKSGLPSDRFSAERTGGSVSTLTIQRTQQEDSAVYLCASSSRDRDGYTFGSGTRLTVV.

Only a few counts were recorded for this clonotype. The CDR3 region is CASSQDHYGYTF. Here the CDR3 DNA reads TGTGCCAGCAGCCAAGATCACTATGGCTACACCTTC. The chain joins TRBV4-2 to TRBJ1-2, with no clear D. CDR1 and CDR2 (germline): LGHNA, YNFKEQ. This CDR3 comprises 12 residues. Trimming took 0 bases from V and 3 from J, leaving 2 bases between them.

This clonotype has a count of ten or more. The chain combines TRBV10-3 with TRBJ2-3, with 7 bases aligning to TRBD2. CDR3 length: 12 amino acids. Looked up from germline, CDR1 is ENHRY and CDR2 is SYGVKD. The V and J ends lost 5 bases and 5 bases, in that order; junction bases with no gene match: 1. CDR3 loop: CAISSGKDTQYF. The DNA of the CDR3 is TGTGCCATCAGTAGCGGGAAAGATACGCAGTATTTT.

The chain carries TRBV20-1 and TRBJ2-7; tentatively, D is TRBD2 (6 bases). Trimming removed 1 base from V and 3 bases from J, with 16 bases in between. The CDR3 totals 15 residues. Germline V CDR1 and CDR2: DFQATT, SNEGSKA (reference sequence). CDR3 nucleotides: TGCAGTGCTAGAGCTAAGGGACTGGCAAACTACGAGCAGTACTTC. Translating it yields CSARAKGLANYEQYF.

This clonotype was counted once. This rearrangement joins TRBV28 to TRBJ2-1, with unresolved D. The CDR3 is made up of 16 amino acids. Germline lookup yields CDR1 MDHEN and CDR2 SYDVKM. Deletions cut 10 bases from V and 0 bases from J, with 19 bases between. CDR3 sequence reads: CAIGPGLLSSYNEQFF. CDR3 nucleotides: TGTGCCATCGGCCCCGGGCTCTTGAGCTCCTACAATGAGCAGTTCTTC.

This clonotype was found many times. The CDR3 DNA sequence: TGTGCCACCTCTTTAACCGGGACAGGGGCATACAATGAGCAGTTCTTC. This translates into CATSLTGTGAYNEQFF. The rearrangement links TRBV6-1 to TRBJ2-1, with 10 bases lining up with TRBD1. V was clipped by 10 bases and J by 4 bases; unmatched bases: 13. The CDR3 is 16 amino acids. CDR1 is MNHNS and CDR2 is SASEGT in the germline V gene.